The 27 T cell receptor beta chains in this list originate from one sample, sequenced in a study of CD8 T cells in ankylosing spondylitis. TCRdb re-called the 5' RACE reads through MiXCR, storing one row per CDR3 protein. There are about 230,000 distinct CDR3 sequences in the sample; 8% to 10% occur only once, and approximately 5% lies in the top ten. The source material was blood, either unsorted or a sorted T cell fraction (not recorded which). The receptors stem from a female donor with ankylosing spondylitis or in good health (not recorded which).

Ten or more counts support this clonotype. CDR3 residues: CASSQERLGANTEAFF. DNA of the CDR3: TGCGCCAGCAGCCAAGAACGCCTGGGGGCCAACACTGAAGCTTTCTTT. The chain links TRBV4-3 to TRBJ1-1; D may be TRBD1 (6 bases). This CDR3 spans 16 amino acids. V gave up 0 bases and J gave up 2 bases, with 13 bases separating them. Germline V gene data show CDR1 as LGHNA and CDR2 as YSLEER.

This clonotype was observed a few times. This sequence may be a read error, since a much larger clone differs from it by one base. The chain links TRBV20-1 to TRBJ1-2; no clear D. The germline V gene encodes CDR1 DFQATT and CDR2 SNEGSKA (reference sequence). The CDR3 contains 12 residues. CDR3 residues: CSAREARYAYTF. For the CDR3, the DNA is TGCAGTGCTAGAGAAGCACGATATGCCTACACCTTC.

This clonotype has more than one count but fewer than ten. The chain's CDR3 is CASSLRSESDGYTF. As DNA, the CDR3 is TGTGCCAGCAGCCTCCGATCGGAGAGCGATGGCTACACCTTC. The V gene is TRBV7-2, the J gene TRBJ1-2; D remains ambiguous. Germline loops: CDR1 SGHTA, CDR2 FQGNSA. This CDR3 is 14 amino acids long. Trimming stripped 5 bases from V and 6 bases from J, with 16 bases between.

This chain joins TRBV5-1 and TRBJ1-1; D gene uncertain. The germline V gene has CDR1 SGHRS and CDR2 YFSETQ. The CDR3 spans 14 residues. Trimming pared 0 bases from V and 11 bases from J, leaving 17 bases between. The CDR3 loop reads CASSLALDPSVAFF. CDR3 nucleotides: TGCGCCAGCAGCTTGGCCCTCGACCCCTCGGTCGCTTTCTTT. The full variable domain, its missing parts supplied by reference TRBV5-1 and TRBJ1-1, is KAGVTQTPRYLIKTRGQQVTLSCSPISGHRSVSWYQQTPGQGLQFLFEYFSETQRNKGNFPGRFSGRQFSNSRSEMNVSTLELGDSALYLCASSLALDPSVAFFGQGTRLTVV.

This clonotype came up many times. This chain uses TRBV15 with TRBJ2-7; D remains unclear. CDR3 length: 13 residues. CDR1 LNHNV and CDR2 YYDKDF come from the germline V gene (reference sequence). V gave up 1 base and J gave up 7 bases, with 11 bases separating them. CDR3 bases: TGTGCCACCAGCAGAGCTTCTCTTATGGAGCAGTACTTC. Its protein product is CATSRASLMEQYF.

This clonotype was observed many times. V usage is TRBV5-6 and J usage is TRBJ2-1; possible D gene TRBD2, 6 bases. CDR3 size: 16 residues. The germline gives CDR1 SGHDT, CDR2 YYEEEE. Trimming took off 0 bases at V and 4 bases at J, with 14 bases between the two ends. CDR3 sequence reads: CASSLAVAVAYNEQFF. The CDR3 DNA reads TGTGCCAGCAGCTTGGCGGTAGCGGTGGCATACAATGAGCAGTTCTTC.

The table lists this clonotype with many counts. The rearrangement uses TRBV7-8 and TRBJ2-3, with D possibly being TRBD1 (5 bases). The CDR3 consists of 16 residues. The germline gives CDR1 SGHVS, CDR2 FQNEAQ. Trimming stripped 7 bases from V and 2 bases from J, with 19 bases between. CDR3 DNA: TGTGCCAGCACCCCCGACAGTCCTCTCTCCACAGATACGCAGTATTTT. Its translation: CASTPDSPLSTDTQYF.

V gene TRBV20-1 combines with J gene TRBJ1-1; D call uncertain. The CDR3 is made up of 14 amino acids. V gave up 1 base and J gave up 0 bases, with 9 bases separating them. CDR1 and CDR2 from the germline V gene are DFQATT and SNEGSKA (reference sequence). The CDR3 region has the DNA TGCAGTGCTAGAGGGAACAGTATGAACACTGAAGCTTTCTTT. Translating gives CSARGNSMNTEAFF.

As for this clonotype: A clone one base away is much larger, so this may be a read error. The rearrangement links TRBV5-6 to TRBJ1-2; unclear D gene. Germline V lookup: CDR1 SGHDT, CDR2 YYEEEE. With 1 base removed from V and 6 bases from J, the gap between germline ends came to 7 bases. The CDR3 is 12 amino acids. CDR3 in amino acids: CASSLLLNGYTF. For the CDR3, the DNA is TGTGCCAGCAGCTTGCTCCTCAATGGCTACACCTTC.

This clonotype was found many times. The chain recombines TRBV20-1 with TRBJ1-4, with D possibly TRBD1 on 5 matching bases. Per the germline V gene, CDR1 is DFQATT and CDR2 is SNEGSKA (reference sequence). The CDR3 is made up of 14 amino acids. Trimming took 6 bases from V and 7 from J, leaving 18 bases between them. The CDR3 spells CSAQLGQGGEKLFF. The CDR3 DNA sequence: TGCAGTGCCCAATTAGGCCAGGGAGGTGAAAAACTGTTTTTT.

V usage is TRBV6-2 or TRBV6-3 and J usage is TRBJ2-1; D gene ambiguous. The V end lost 7 bases, the J end lost 0 bases, and 7 bases lay between the germline ends. Per the germline V gene, CDR1 is MNHEY and CDR2 is SVGEGT. CDR3 size: 13 residues. The CDR3 sequence is CASTYSSYNEQFF. The CDR3 DNA reads as TGTGCCAGCACTTATAGCTCCTACAATGAGCAGTTCTTC.

In its sample, this clonotype was seen many times. The J gene is TRBJ2-5, the V gene TRBV20-1; 8 bases agree with TRBD1. J was trimmed by 4 bases and V by 3 bases; bases with no gene match: 7. The CDR3 consists of 14 residues. CDR1 is DFQATT, CDR2 SNEGSKA, per germline (reference sequence). In nucleotides, the CDR3 is TGCAGTGCTAGCCGGACAGGGCGAGGAGAGACCCAGTACTTC. This sequence encodes CSASRTGRGETQYF.

At least ten counts were recorded for this clonotype. The chain combines TRBV5-4 with TRBJ2-1; 15 bases line up with TRBD2. Germline CDR1 is SGHNT and CDR2 is YYREEE (reference sequence). Trimming removed 2 bases from V and 5 bases from J; junction bases left unmatched: 11. This CDR3 is 19 amino acids long. The CDR3 reads CASSFRTSGRGSSNNEQFF. The CDR3, as DNA: TGTGCCAGCAGCTTTCGGACTAGCGGGAGGGGTTCGTCAAACAATGAGCAGTTCTTC.

In this sample, this clonotype turned up a few times. V usage is TRBV7-9 and J usage is TRBJ2-1, with D possibly matching TRBD2 (7 bases). CDR1 is SEHNR and CDR2 is FQNEAQ in the germline V gene (reference sequence). The CDR3 has 15 amino acids. Trimming took 4 bases from V and 3 from J, leaving 13 bases between them. CDR3 region: CASSSRGGNYNEQFF. CDR3 DNA: TGTGCCAGCAGCTCGAGGGGGGGAAACTACAATGAGCAGTTCTTC.

This clonotype was detected ten times or more. This chain joins TRBV9 and TRBJ2-1, with D unresolved. Per the germline V gene, CDR1 is SGDLS and CDR2 is YYNGEE. The CDR3 loop spans 14 amino acids. Deletions cut 0 bases from V and 5 bases from J, with 9 bases between. The CDR3 nucleotides are TGTGCCAGCAGCGTAGGGTCTAGAGACAATGAGCAGTTCTTC. Its protein product is CASSVGSRDNEQFF.

This clonotype has a count of ten or more. The CDR3 loop is CASSPEGSNTGYTF. CDR3 nucleotides: TGTGCCAGCTCACCTGAAGGGTCCAATACGGGCTACACCTTC. This chain connects TRBV18 to TRBJ1-2; D not resolved. This CDR3 spans 14 amino acids. V lost 3 bases to trimming and J lost 8 bases, with 16 bases between them. CDR1 KGHSH and CDR2 LQKENI come from the germline V gene.

The sample holds many counts of this clonotype. The chain carries TRBV6-6 and TRBJ2-5; D remains ambiguous. CDR3 length: 13 amino acids. CDR1 is MNHNY and CDR2 is SVGAGI in the germline V gene (reference sequence). Between the trimmed V and J ends, which lost 7 bases and 5 bases, there was a span of 14 bases. CDR3 coding DNA: TGTGCCAGCAAGGGAAACATCTGGGAGACCCAGTACTTC. Its protein product is CASKGNIWETQYF.

This clonotype was recorded at least ten times. V and J are TRBV5-1 and TRBJ2-2; D is possibly TRBD1 (6 bases). Germline lookup yields CDR1 SGHRS and CDR2 YFSETQ. This CDR3 spans 17 amino acids. The ends were cut back, 5 bases at V and 0 bases at J, with 17 bases in the middle. DNA for the CDR3: TGCGCCAGCAGGTTCATTCTCCAGGGGCCGAACACCGGGGAGCTGTTTTTT. Its translation is CASRFILQGPNTGELFF.

The table lists this clonotype with many counts. The chain recombines TRBV12-3 or TRBV12-4 with TRBJ2-1; D gene unclear. Trimming cost V 5 bases and J 9 bases, with 14 bases left between them. The CDR3 is 13 residues long. CDR3: CASSPHGKGEQFF. The CDR3 DNA is TGTGCCAGCAGTCCCCATGGGAAAGGTGAGCAGTTCTTC.

At least ten counts were recorded for this clonotype. J is TRBJ2-7 and V is TRBV11-2, with 9 bases aligning to TRBD1. The CDR3 runs 18 residues. V was clipped by 5 bases and J by 4 bases; unmatched bases: 18. In germline, CDR1 is SGHAT, CDR2 FQNNGV. CDR3 in amino acids: CASSDPVQGAVYGYEQYF. The CDR3 DNA follows: TGTGCCAGCAGCGATCCGGTACAGGGGGCTGTTTATGGGTACGAGCAGTACTTC.

V is TRBV19 and J is TRBJ2-1; D assignment may be TRBD1 or TRBD2 (5 bases each). This CDR3 contains 16 residues. In germline, CDR1 is LNHDA, CDR2 SQIVND (reference sequence). Deletions cut 3 bases from V and 2 bases from J, with 14 bases between. The CDR3 DNA reads as TGTGCCAGTAGTATTGGGGCGGGCCGACCCTACAATGAGCAGTTCTTC. Translation gives CASSIGAGRPYNEQFF.

There are a few counts of this clonotype. Here the CDR3 DNA reads TGTGCAATCTTGGGGGGAGGGGCCAATGAGCAGTTCTTC. As protein: CAILGGGANEQFF. The rearrangement joins TRBV15 to TRBJ2-1, with 7 bases that match TRBD2. Per germline, CDR1 LNHNV and CDR2 YYDKDF (reference sequence). The CDR3 length is 13 residues.

About this clonotype: A much bigger clone sits one base away, suggesting this may be a read error. This rearrangement joins TRBV11-3 to TRBJ2-1; the D is unclear. This CDR3 region has 14 residues. Germline-derived CDR1 and CDR2 are SGHNT and YENEEA. V was shortened by 0 bases and J by 12 bases, with 15 bases between the two germline ends. DNA for the CDR3: TGTGCCAGCAGCTTAGATCCCTTGGTGGGTGCGCAGTTCTTC. It specifies CASSLDPLVGAQFF.

As to this clonotype: A much larger clone lies one base from this, so it may be a read error. The chain links TRBV5-6 to TRBJ1-2; D not certain. Germline assignment: CDR1 SGHDT and CDR2 YYEEEE. The CDR3 has 16 amino acids. The CDR3 coding sequence is TGTGCCATCAGCCTACATATTGCCGGCGTTCCATATGGCTACACCTTC. This sequence encodes CAISLHIAGVPYGYTF.

This clonotype was counted at least ten times. The chain links TRBV11-2 to TRBJ2-1; D remains ambiguous. CDR3 length equals 12 residues. Germline CDR1 is SGHAT and CDR2 is FQNNGV. Trimming left V 5 bases short and J 7 bases short, with 9 bases between. CDR3 sequence reads: CASSRPFNEQFF. The CDR3 DNA reads TGTGCCAGCAGCCGCCCTTTTAATGAGCAGTTCTTC.

At least ten counts were recorded for this clonotype. The V call is TRBV6-2 or TRBV6-3, the J call TRBJ2-1, with D hard to call. Trimming removed 4 bases at V and 12 bases at J, with 13 bases between. The CDR3 sequence is 12 residues long. CDR1 is MNHEY, CDR2 SVGEGT, per germline. The CDR3 DNA reads as TGTGCCAGCAGTTGCCCGGCGTGCGGGCAGTTCTTC. As protein: CASSCPACGQFF.

The V call is TRBV11-2, the J call TRBJ2-3; D is undetermined. The CDR3 loop spans 14 amino acids. V dropped 0 bases and J dropped 7 bases, with 11 bases sitting between them. Germline values: CDR1 SGHAT, CDR2 FQNNGV. This CDR3 is CASSLDPRRNTQYF. CDR3 bases: TGTGCCAGCAGCTTAGATCCCAGGCGCAATACGCAGTATTTT.